This T cell receptor beta chain was found in a study of T cells in Graves' hyperthyroidism and ophthalmopathy. Points from the study as a whole: The model anticipated ophthalmopathy a median about six months pre-onset.

The germline gives CDR1 DFQATT, CDR2 SNEGSKA (reference sequence). Trimming pared 3 bases from V and 2 bases from J, leaving 8 bases between. The CDR3 is 12 amino acids. Patients were aged 18 to 65, had disease duration under 2 months, and had newly diagnosed hyperthyroidism. Exclusion of a patient resulted from uncontrolled infection, other autoimmune disease, pregnancy or lactation. Template material for amplifying TCR beta CDR3 regions consisted of RNA transcripts. The primer set for the first-round RT-PCR of the TCR CDR3 was HTBI. TCRdb passed the multiplex PCR reads through MiXCR, listing each CDR3 protein once. The sample lists around 300,000 distinct CDR3 sequences, around 14% occurring once. This clonotype was counted at least ten times. Its antigen remains unknown.

The receptor comes from a woman aged 25 to 39 with Graves' hyperthyroidism. The chain links TRBV20-1 to TRBJ2-7; D is undetermined. Material for sequencing was blood. The CDR3 is CSARPETYEQYF. CDR3 sequence (DNA): TGCAGTGCTAGGCCCGAGACCTACGAGCAGTACTTC.